This T cell receptor beta chain comes out of a study of cytomegalovirus exposure and HLA in healthy donors. General observations from the study: Data from an earlier analysis indicated that most TCR beta V segments were productive either about 87% or about 30% of the time. Per a later analysis, HLA-associated TCR beta chains showed more clonal expansion than other, equally common TCR beta chains. Later analysis showed TCR association rates varying by HLA locus, highest for DRB1 and lowest for HLA-C.

The primer mix had 60 Vbeta and 13 Jbeta primers. Libraries were prepared by immunoSEQ multiplex PCR; TCRdb keeps only in-frame clonotypes and omits some of them. This table holds 120,000 to 150,000 clones, 80% to 90% found once. The CDR3 spans 16 residues. Germline lookup yields CDR1 SGHDT and CDR2 YYEEEE. J lost 5 bases, V lost 4 bases, and 11 bases had no gene match. In the case of this clone: As yet, its antigen is unknown.

The gene calls are TRBV5-6 and TRBJ1-5, with 8 bases fitting TRBD1. Source material: PBMCs. The TCR comes from a boy aged 2 to 9 in good health and CMV-seronegative. This CDR3 is CASSRMGQAIDQPQHF. The CDR3 DNA reads as TGTGCCAGCAGCCGAATGGGACAGGCGATAGATCAGCCCCAGCATTTT.